These 17 T cell receptor beta chains were sequenced from one sample in a study of T cells in pancreatic ductal adenocarcinoma. The method was immunoSEQ multiplex PCR; TCRdb's version includes in-frame clones alone and lacks a portion of them. The data show approximately 97,000 clones, with 90% to 95% seen just once and roughly 3.1% held by the top ten. The selected patients with pancreatic ductal adenocarcinoma had surgery but no neoadjuvant therapy. Source material: PBMCs. Receptors originate from a human donor with pancreatic ductal adenocarcinoma.

The chain carries TRBV7-2 and TRBJ2-5, with D possibly matching TRBD2 (6 bases). This CDR3 is built from 14 residues. Germline CDR1 is SGHTA and CDR2 is FQGNSA. Trimming pared 2 bases from V and 4 bases from J, leaving 11 bases between. CDR3 bases: TGTGCCAGCAGCTTATTATCCGGGGGAGAGACCCAGTACTTC. Residues: CASSLLSGGETQYF.

This clone was detected once. The J gene is TRBJ2-3, the V gene TRBV7-3; 8 bases line up with TRBD2. V lost 5 bases, J lost 4 bases, and 8 bases stayed unmatched. CDR3 length: 15 amino acids. Per germline, CDR1 SGHTA and CDR2 FQGTGA. In DNA form, the CDR3 reads TGTGCCAGCAGCATTGTAGCGGGACGGCCAGATACGCAGTATTTT. Residues: CASSIVAGRPDTQYF.

The chain joins TRBV7-9 to TRBJ2-1, with TRBD2 identical over 7 bases. CDR1 SEHNR and CDR2 FQNEAQ come from the germline V gene (reference sequence). V was clipped by 5 bases and J by 5 bases; unmatched bases: 9. This CDR3 is 15 amino acids long. The CDR3 DNA reads as TGTGCCAGCAGCGGGGGGGGGAGGTCCGACAATGAGCAGTTCTTC. Protein product: CASSGGGRSDNEQFF.

This sequence joins TRBV7-9 and TRBJ2-3, with D uncertain. V lost 3 bases and J 2 bases, leaving 9 bases between the germline ends. This CDR3 is built from 14 residues. The V gene's germline CDR1 is SEHNR and CDR2 FQNEAQ (reference sequence). The CDR3 here is CASSFSSATDTQYF. In DNA, the CDR3 is TGTGCCAGCAGCTTTAGCTCCGCCACAGATACGCAGTATTTT.

The CDR3 sequence is CASNRGNLVPQHF. DNA for the CDR3: TGTGCCAGTAATAGAGGGAACTTGGTGCCCCAGCATTTT. The chain links TRBV19 to TRBJ1-5; D ambiguous. Trimming took off 7 bases at V and 9 bases at J, with 16 bases between the two ends. Per the germline V gene, CDR1 is LNHDA and CDR2 is SQIVND (reference sequence). The CDR3 sequence is 13 residues long.

This chain uses TRBV7-2 with TRBJ2-6, with D possibly TRBD2 on 5 matching bases. Per the germline V gene, CDR1 is SGHTA and CDR2 is FQGNSA. This CDR3 contains 18 residues. Trimming stripped 1 base from V and 0 bases from J, with 13 bases between. The chain's CDR3 is CASSLVQISASGANVLTF. The CDR3 bases are TGTGCCAGCAGCTTAGTACAGATTAGCGCCTCTGGGGCCAACGTCCTGACTTTC.

The gene calls are TRBV11-2 and TRBJ2-7; TRBD2 might be the D (6 bases). The CDR3 sequence is 15 residues long. Trimming cost V 2 bases and J 4 bases, with 15 bases left between them. Per the germline V gene, CDR1 is SGHAT and CDR2 is FQNNGV. CDR3 DNA sequence: TGTGCCAGCAGCTTATCGTACGTCGGGAGTTACGAGCAGTACTTC. Encoded protein: CASSLSYVGSYEQYF.

This chain joins TRBV5-4 and TRBJ1-1, with TRBD1 as a possible D gene (5 bases). Germline V lookup: CDR1 SGHNT, CDR2 YYREEE (reference sequence). V lost 3 bases and J lost 8, with 17 bases in between. This CDR3 is built from 14 residues. CDR3 DNA sequence: TGTGCCAGCAGCTCGGGCGGGACGACGGGGGAAGCTTTCTTT. This encodes CASSSGGTTGEAFF.

The chain couples TRBV4-3 to TRBJ2-2, with 7 bases that match TRBD1. This CDR3 region has 16 residues. Germline CDR1 is LGHNA and CDR2 is YSLEER. V shed 0 bases and J 5 bases; nucleotides not matched to a gene: 6. The CDR3 DNA is TGCGCCAGCAGCCAAGATAAGACAGGGCGGACCGGGGAGCTGTTTTTT. Translating gives CASSQDKTGRTGELFF.

This clone occurred once. The chain recombines TRBV2 with TRBJ2-7; 9 positions agree with TRBD2. V gave up 4 bases and J gave up 4 bases; unmatched junction bases: 5. The length of the CDR3 is 14 residues. Germline CDR1 and CDR2: SNHLY and FYNNEI. The chain's CDR3 is CASSGIAGVYEQYF. The CDR3 nucleotides read TGTGCCAGCAGTGGGATAGCGGGAGTTTACGAGCAGTACTTC.

The rearrangement uses TRBV7-2 and TRBJ2-7, with TRBD2 identical over 9 bases. Trimming cost V 5 bases and J 4 bases; bases outside gene matches: 6. Germline CDR1 reads SGHTA; CDR2 reads FQGNSA. CDR3 size: 14 residues. The CDR3 reads CASSQAGGPYEQYF. In DNA, the CDR3 is TGTGCCAGCAGCCAAGCGGGAGGCCCTTACGAGCAGTACTTC. The variable domain in full, completed from reference TRBV7-2 and TRBJ2-7, reads GAGVSQSPSNKVTEKGKDVELRCDPISGHTALYWYRQSLGQGLEFLIYFQGNSAPDKSGLPSDRFSAERTGGSVSTLTIQRTQQEDSAVYLCASSQAGGPYEQYFGPGTRLTVT.

This clone occurred once. The V and J genes are TRBV7-2 and TRBJ2-7, with D perhaps TRBD1 (5 bases). CDR1 is SGHTA and CDR2 is FQGNSA in the germline V gene. The CDR3 length is 15 residues. The ends were cut back, 3 bases at V and 6 bases at J, with 18 bases in the middle. In DNA, the CDR3 is TGTGCCAGCAGCTTCCTCGGGCAGGGTAGGATCGAGCAGTACTTC. Translated: CASSFLGQGRIEQYF.

This chain joins TRBV6-1 and TRBJ2-1, with D possibly being TRBD2 (5 bases). The V gene lost 6 bases and the J gene lost 1 base, with 10 bases spanning the gap. The CDR3 sequence is 14 residues long. CDR1 MNHNS and CDR2 SASEGT come from the germline V gene. The CDR3 coding sequence is TGTGCCAGCAGGGGAGATTATTCCTACAATGAGCAGTTCTTC. It yields the protein CASRGDYSYNEQFF.

This clone was observed once. The chain carries TRBV29-1 and TRBJ2-5, with 12 bases fitting TRBD2. This CDR3 spans 13 amino acids. The germline V gene has CDR1 SQVTM and CDR2 ANQGSEA. CDR3 protein: CSSTSGSQETQYF. DNA for the CDR3: TGCTCCTCGACTAGCGGGAGTCAAGAGACCCAGTACTTC.

This chain joins TRBV5-1 and TRBJ2-7; D perhaps matches TRBD1 (6 bases). From germline, CDR1 is SGHRS and CDR2 YFSETQ. V was cut by 0 bases and J by 4 bases, with 11 bases left in between. There are 14 residues in the CDR3. The CDR3 region is CASSLDWGHYEQYF. DNA of the CDR3: TGCGCCAGCAGCTTGGATTGGGGGCATTACGAGCAGTACTTC.

The J gene is TRBJ2-7, the V gene TRBV2; a possible D gene is TRBD2 (6 bases). Trimming cost V 7 bases and J 3 bases, with 10 bases left between them. In germline, CDR1 is SNHLY, CDR2 FYNNEI. The CDR3 is 12 residues long. The CDR3 DNA follows: TGTGCCAGCACGGAGGGAGGCTACGAGCAGTACTTC. Amino acid sequence: CASTEGGYEQYF.

As for this clone: The same CDR3 is also encoded by other DNA sequences in this sample. The rearrangement uses TRBV28 and TRBJ2-4; weak D call: TRBD2 (5 bases). From germline, CDR1 is MDHEN and CDR2 SYDVKM. This CDR3 has 14 amino acids. The V end was cut by 6 bases, the J end by 0 bases, with 9 bases between. CDR3 amino acids: CASRKRLAKNIQYF. CDR3 nucleotides: TGTGCCAGCAGGAAGCGGCTAGCCAAAAACATTCAGTACTTC.